This TCR beta chain was identified in a study of cytomegalovirus exposure and HLA in healthy donors. Study-level points and caveats: Confirmation was obtained in vitro that a few CMV-associated chains are specific for CMV antigens.

Use of 60 Vbeta and 13 Jbeta primers characterized the PCR. Using immunoSEQ multiplex PCR, the repertoire was profiled, and TCRdb retains in-frame clones only, with some absent. This repertoire shows 200,000 to 250,000 clones, roughly 84% found once; its top ten account for less than 2%. The V end lost 2 bases, the J end lost 0 bases, and 8 bases lay between the germline ends. From germline, CDR1 is MNHEY and CDR2 SMNVEV (reference sequence). CDR3 length equals 14 residues. A few counts support this clone. Antigen specificity is unknown. The specimen sequenced was PBMCs. The chain recombines TRBV27 with TRBJ2-7; TRBD1 is a possible D gene (6 bases). This sequence originates from a man aged 45-65 years in good health and CMV-seronegative. The chain's CDR3 is CASSLNRVSYEQYF. For the CDR3, the DNA is TGTGCCAGCAGTTTAAACAGGGTCTCCTACGAGCAGTACTTC.